Listed here is a single TCR beta chain. These data belong to a study of resident and recirculating memory T cells in vitiligo. Data came from immunoSEQ multiplex PCR; TCRdb stores just in-frame clones and leaves some out. The sample lists around 76,000 clones; roughly 90% were seen once. Patients had to be free of confetti depigmentation, indicating active vitiligo. Germline CDR1 is MGHRA and CDR2 is YSYEKL. Between the trimmed V and J ends, which lost 3 bases and 8 bases, there was a span of 16 bases. The CDR3 consists of 14 residues. V is TRBV4-1 and J is TRBJ1-2, with D tentatively TRBD1 (6 bases). Sequenced sample: blood. The TCR sequence derives from a male donor with vitiligo. The DNA for the CDR3 is TGCGCCAGCAGCCACCTCCAGGGGCTTCGGGGCTACACCTTC. Translating it yields CASSHLQGLRGYTF.